The T cell receptor beta chain under discussion was sequenced for a study of blood T cell repertoires in COVID-19. CDR3 length: 13 amino acids. Germline CDR1 MNHEY, CDR2 SVGAGI. Trimming removed 6 bases at V and 5 bases at J, with 8 bases between. The protocol was immunoSEQ multiplex PCR, while the TCRdb copy is restricted to in-frame clones and leaves out a portion. The table records 95,000 to 150,000 clones, approximately 82% of them present only once. This TCR derives from a woman in her forties or fifties with acute or convalescent COVID-19. V gene TRBV6-5 combines with J gene TRBJ1-6; D unresolved. The sequenced sample consisted of peripheral blood. This chain's CDR3 is CASSPFHNSPLHF. As DNA, the CDR3 is TGTGCCAGCAGCCCCTTCCATAATTCACCCCTCCACTTT.